Listed below are T cell receptor beta chains from one sample, sequenced in a study of shared clonotypes between healthy human individuals. Using immunoSEQ multiplex PCR, the repertoire was profiled, and TCRdb retains in-frame clones only, with some absent. In the table there are hundreds of thousands of clones, roughly 95% of which are singletons. What was sequenced was naive CD8+ T cells sorted from blood. These receptors came from a woman in her twenties or thirties in good health. CDR3s include the opening cysteine and the closing phenylalanine or tryptophan. The order of the fields is CDR3 protein, CDR3 DNA, clone size, D gene, V gene, J gene. A D gene is named only where the DNA matches it firmly. Not every row has a clone size; where given, it reads once, few, many or a size class.

CDR3aa: CASSLAQQGARTDTQYF
CDR3nt: TGTGCCAGCAGTTTAGCACAACAGGGAGCCCGCACAGATACGCAGTATTTT
abundance: -
d_gene: -
v_gene: TRBV28
j_gene: TRBJ2-3

CDR3aa: CASSFLGTSAGNEQFF
CDR3nt: TGTGCCAGCAGCTTCCTGGGGACTAGCGCCGGCAATGAGCAGTTCTTC
abundance: once
d_gene: TRBD2
v_gene: TRBV5-6
j_gene: TRBJ2-1

CDR3aa: CANLRGVEAFF
CDR3nt: TGTGCCAACCTCCGAGGGGTGGAAGCTTTCTTT
abundance: -
d_gene: -
v_gene: TRBV28
j_gene: TRBJ1-1

CDR3aa: CASSYHNRADEQYF
CDR3nt: TGTGCCAGCAGTTACCACAACAGGGCCGACGAGCAGTACTTC
abundance: -
d_gene: -
v_gene: TRBV6-5
j_gene: TRBJ2-7

CDR3aa: CASSQAGVLGGELFF
CDR3nt: TGTGCCAGCAGCCAAGCAGGGGTTCTGGGCGGGGAGCTGTTTTTT
abundance: -
d_gene: -
v_gene: TRBV7-8
j_gene: TRBJ2-2

CDR3aa: CASKTGVNTEAFF
CDR3nt: TGTGCCAGCAAAACAGGGGTGAATACTGAAGCTTTCTTT
abundance: -
d_gene: TRBD1
v_gene: TRBV6-5
j_gene: TRBJ1-1

CDR3aa: CASSFVKQFF
CDR3nt: TGTGCCAGCAGCTTTGTGAAGCAGTTCTTC
abundance: -
d_gene: -
v_gene: TRBV7-9
j_gene: TRBJ2-1

CDR3aa: CASSYGSAGGYEQYF
CDR3nt: TGTGCCAGCAGCTACGGGTCGGCGGGAGGTTACGAGCAGTACTTC
abundance: -
d_gene: TRBD2
v_gene: TRBV27
j_gene: TRBJ2-7

CDR3aa: CASSDGSGGADTQYF
CDR3nt: TGCGCCAGCAGTGATGGAAGCGGGGGGGCAGATACGCAGTATTTT
abundance: -
d_gene: TRBD2
v_gene: TRBV10-1
j_gene: TRBJ2-3

CDR3aa: CASSQRGQGVIYEQYF
CDR3nt: TGCGCCAGCAGCCAGAGGGGACAGGGGGTGATCTACGAGCAGTACTTC
abundance: -
d_gene: TRBD1
v_gene: TRBV4-1
j_gene: TRBJ2-7

CDR3aa: CATAFGAGSTDTQYF
CDR3nt: TGTGCCACCGCCTTTGGAGCGGGGAGCACAGATACGCAGTATTTT
abundance: -
d_gene: TRBD2
v_gene: TRBV15
j_gene: TRBJ2-3

CDR3aa: CASSLQGRTYNSPLHF
CDR3nt: TGTGCCAGCAGCCTACAGGGGCGGACCTATAATTCACCCCTCCACTTT
abundance: -
d_gene: TRBD1
v_gene: TRBV5-6
j_gene: TRBJ1-6

CDR3aa: CASSQDESEPGELFF
CDR3nt: TGCGCCAGCAGCCAAGATGAATCGGAGCCCGGGGAGCTGTTTTTT
abundance: few
d_gene: -
v_gene: TRBV4-1
j_gene: TRBJ2-2

CDR3aa: CASSWGTSDYEQYF
CDR3nt: TGTGCCAGCAGCTGGGGGACTAGCGACTACGAGCAGTACTTC
abundance: -
d_gene: TRBD2
v_gene: TRBV5-6
j_gene: TRBJ2-7

CDR3aa: CASRWTSTSTDTQYF
CDR3nt: TGTGCCAGCAGGTGGACTAGCACTAGCACAGATACGCAGTATTTT
abundance: -
d_gene: TRBD2
v_gene: TRBV7-9
j_gene: TRBJ2-3

CDR3aa: CASSYGQGKNTEAFF
CDR3nt: TGTGCCAGCAGCTACGGACAGGGGAAAAACACTGAAGCTTTCTTT
abundance: -
d_gene: TRBD1
v_gene: TRBV9
j_gene: TRBJ1-1

CDR3aa: CASSQPGLRRYEQYF
CDR3nt: TGTGCCAGCAGCCAGCCGGGACTACGACGCTACGAGCAGTACTTC
abundance: -
d_gene: TRBD2
v_gene: TRBV13
j_gene: TRBJ2-7

CDR3aa: CASSLSNSNQPQHF
CDR3nt: TGTGCCAGCAGTTTATCGAATAGCAATCAGCCCCAGCATTTT
abundance: -
d_gene: -
v_gene: TRBV27
j_gene: TRBJ1-5

CDR3aa: CASSTGMRRRDGELFF
CDR3nt: TGTGCCAGCAGCACAGGGATGCGGAGGCGTGACGGGGAGCTGTTTTTT
abundance: -
d_gene: -
v_gene: TRBV14
j_gene: TRBJ2-2

CDR3aa: CASSPPLGLGNEQFF
CDR3nt: TGTGCCAGCAGCCCCCCTCTGGGATTGGGGAATGAGCAGTTCTTC
abundance: -
d_gene: -
v_gene: TRBV7-9
j_gene: TRBJ2-1

CDR3aa: CASSLLGPVYEQYF
CDR3nt: TGTGCCAGCAGTTTACTAGGACCCGTCTACGAGCAGTACTTC
abundance: -
d_gene: -
v_gene: TRBV27
j_gene: TRBJ2-7

CDR3aa: CASPQLHEQYF
CDR3nt: TGTGCCAGCCCCCAACTCCACGAGCAGTACTTC
abundance: once
d_gene: -
v_gene: TRBV21-1
j_gene: TRBJ2-7

CDR3aa: CASIPFSGSVLDTQYF
CDR3nt: TGTGCCAGCATTCCTTTTAGCGGGAGTGTCTTAGATACGCAGTATTTT
abundance: -
d_gene: TRBD2
v_gene: TRBV2
j_gene: TRBJ2-3

CDR3aa: CASRLEGAYKAEAFF
CDR3nt: TGTGCCAGCAGATTAGAGGGGGCTTATAAGGCTGAAGCTTTCTTT
abundance: -
d_gene: TRBD1
v_gene: TRBV28
j_gene: TRBJ1-1

CDR3aa: CASSQDGGARCTF
CDR3nt: TGCGCCAGCAGCCAAGATGGGGGCGCTCGCTGTACCTTC
abundance: -
d_gene: -
v_gene: TRBV4-1
j_gene: TRBJ1-2

CDR3aa: CASRETPDTQYF
CDR3nt: TGTGCCAGCAGGGAGACGCCAGATACGCAGTATTTT
abundance: -
d_gene: -
v_gene: TRBV7-9
j_gene: TRBJ2-3

CDR3aa: CASSSGTSGETQYF
CDR3nt: TGTGCCAGCAGCTCAGGGACTAGCGGGGAGACCCAGTACTTC
abundance: -
d_gene: TRBD2
v_gene: TRBV9
j_gene: TRBJ2-5

CDR3aa: CASSPEIAVGETQYF
CDR3nt: TGCGCCAGCAGCCCCGAAATAGCGGTGGGGGAGACCCAGTACTTC
abundance: -
d_gene: -
v_gene: TRBV5-1
j_gene: TRBJ2-5

CDR3aa: CASSVVSRSSYNEQFF
CDR3nt: TGTGCCAGCAGCGTAGTGTCGAGGAGCTCCTACAATGAGCAGTTCTTC
abundance: -
d_gene: -
v_gene: TRBV9
j_gene: TRBJ2-1

CDR3aa: CAWSGGVREKLFF
CDR3nt: TGTGCCTGGAGTGGTGGGGTACGGGAAAAACTGTTTTTT
abundance: -
d_gene: -
v_gene: TRBV30
j_gene: TRBJ1-4

CDR3aa: CASRGQKAGSYGYTF
CDR3nt: TGTGCCAGCAGAGGACAAAAGGCAGGGTCCTATGGCTACACCTTC
abundance: -
d_gene: -
v_gene: TRBV28
j_gene: TRBJ1-2

CDR3aa: CASSLILAGVTDTQYF
CDR3nt: TGTGCCAGCAGCTTAATTCTAGCGGGGGTCACAGATACGCAGTATTTT
abundance: -
d_gene: TRBD2
v_gene: TRBV11-2
j_gene: TRBJ2-3

CDR3aa: CASKDSSSYNEQFF
CDR3nt: TGTGCCAGCAAAGACAGTAGCTCCTACAATGAGCAGTTCTTC
abundance: -
d_gene: -
v_gene: TRBV6-6
j_gene: TRBJ2-1

CDR3aa: CSVSGSSVPSYEQYF
CDR3nt: TGCAGCGTTTCGGGTTCTAGCGTTCCCTCCTACGAGCAGTACTTC
abundance: -
d_gene: -
v_gene: TRBV29-1
j_gene: TRBJ2-7

CDR3aa: CASSPGNSYEQYF
CDR3nt: TGTGCCAGCAGTCCCGGCAATTCCTACGAGCAGTACTTC
abundance: -
d_gene: -
v_gene: TRBV2
j_gene: TRBJ2-7

CDR3aa: CASSQTGGGTEAFF
CDR3nt: TGTGCCAGCAGCCAAACAGGGGGAGGCACTGAAGCTTTCTTT
abundance: -
d_gene: TRBD1
v_gene: TRBV6-6
j_gene: TRBJ1-1

CDR3aa: CASSPEAQETQYF
CDR3nt: TGTGCCAGCAGCCCCGAGGCTCAAGAGACCCAGTACTTC
abundance: few
d_gene: -
v_gene: TRBV5-4
j_gene: TRBJ2-5

CDR3aa: CASSPVSGALTGELFF
CDR3nt: TGTGCCAGCAGCCCCGTCTCGGGGGCCCTCACCGGGGAGCTGTTTTTT
abundance: -
d_gene: -
v_gene: TRBV28
j_gene: TRBJ2-2

CDR3aa: CASLRDPNTEAFF
CDR3nt: TGTGCCAGCCTCCGGGACCCGAACACTGAAGCTTTCTTT
abundance: once
d_gene: -
v_gene: TRBV27
j_gene: TRBJ1-1

CDR3aa: CATSLGLAEETQYF
CDR3nt: TGTGCCACCTCTTTGGGACTAGCGGAAGAGACCCAGTACTTC
abundance: -
d_gene: TRBD2
v_gene: TRBV19
j_gene: TRBJ2-5

CDR3aa: CASSLGVRPDTQYF
CDR3nt: TGTGCCAGCAGCTTAGGTGTACGACCAGATACGCAGTATTTT
abundance: -
d_gene: -
v_gene: TRBV7-2
j_gene: TRBJ2-3

CDR3aa: CASSLYPVGSYNEQFF
CDR3nt: TGCGCCAGCAGCTTGTATCCGGTTGGCTCCTACAATGAGCAGTTCTTC
abundance: -
d_gene: -
v_gene: TRBV5-1
j_gene: TRBJ2-1

CDR3aa: CASSGSGEKLFF
CDR3nt: TGTGCCAGCAGCGGTAGCGGTGAAAAACTGTTTTTT
abundance: -
d_gene: -
v_gene: TRBV7-9
j_gene: TRBJ1-4

CDR3aa: CASSLDNYAGREQFF
CDR3nt: TGTGCCAGCAGCTTAGATAATTATGCGGGACGAGAGCAGTTCTTC
abundance: -
d_gene: -
v_gene: TRBV11-2
j_gene: TRBJ2-1

CDR3aa: CSVPDRVNEQFF
CDR3nt: TGCAGCGTTCCAGACAGGGTGAATGAGCAGTTCTTC
abundance: -
d_gene: TRBD1
v_gene: TRBV29-1
j_gene: TRBJ2-1

CDR3aa: CASSHLGANNEQFF
CDR3nt: TGTGCCAGCAGCCACTTGGGGGCGAACAATGAGCAGTTCTTC
abundance: -
d_gene: -
v_gene: TRBV14
j_gene: TRBJ2-1

CDR3aa: CASSDPPVPDRWQYF
CDR3nt: TGTGCCAGCAGTGATCCGCCTGTGCCCGATCGCTGGCAGTACTTC
abundance: -
d_gene: -
v_gene: TRBV2
j_gene: TRBJ2-5

CDR3aa: CASSETSVNEQFF
CDR3nt: TGTGCCAGCAGTGAGACGAGCGTGAATGAGCAGTTCTTC
abundance: -
d_gene: -
v_gene: TRBV6-5
j_gene: TRBJ2-1